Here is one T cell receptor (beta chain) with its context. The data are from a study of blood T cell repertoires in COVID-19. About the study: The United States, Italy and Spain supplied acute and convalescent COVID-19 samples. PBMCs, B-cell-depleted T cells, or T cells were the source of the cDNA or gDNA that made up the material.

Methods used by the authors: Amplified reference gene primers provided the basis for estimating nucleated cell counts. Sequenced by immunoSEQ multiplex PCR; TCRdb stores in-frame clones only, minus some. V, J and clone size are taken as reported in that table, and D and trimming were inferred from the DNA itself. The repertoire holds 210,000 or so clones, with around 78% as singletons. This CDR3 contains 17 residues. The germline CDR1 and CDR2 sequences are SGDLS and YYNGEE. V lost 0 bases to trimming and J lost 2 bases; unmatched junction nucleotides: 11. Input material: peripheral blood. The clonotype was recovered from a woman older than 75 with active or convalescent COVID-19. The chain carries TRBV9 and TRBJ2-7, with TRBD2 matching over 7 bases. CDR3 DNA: TGTGCCAGCAGCGTAGGGGTGTGGACTAGTGCCACCTACGAGCAGTACTTC. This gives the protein CASSVGVWTSATYEQYF.